This entry lists 14 T cell receptor beta chains sequenced from one sample in a study of T cells in Graves' hyperthyroidism and ophthalmopathy. The TCR beta CDR3 regions underwent amplification using RNA transcripts as the source. A first-round RT-PCR of the TCR CDR3 used the HTBI primer set. TCRdb re-derived calls from the multiplex PCR reads in MiXCR, one entry per CDR3 protein. The data show approximately 710,000 distinct CDR3 sequences, approximately 15% seen once. The sample comprised blood. These receptors were taken from a man aged 50 or older with Graves' hyperthyroidism.

This clonotype was observed at least ten times. This rearrangement joins TRBV28 to TRBJ1-1; weak D call: TRBD1 (5 bases). V was cut by 4 bases and J by 10 bases, with 13 bases left in between. Germline CDR1 is MDHEN and CDR2 is SYDVKM. This CDR3 has 12 amino acids. The CDR3 DNA reads as TGTGCCAGCAGTTATCAGGGCCATGGAGCTTTCTTT. Translated: CASSYQGHGAFF.

This chain connects TRBV7-2 to TRBJ2-5, with 11 positions matching TRBD2. J was trimmed by 4 bases and V by 1 base; bases with no gene match: 5. Germline loops: CDR1 SGHTA, CDR2 FQGNSA. This CDR3 has 16 amino acids. Written as DNA, the CDR3 is TGTGCCAGCAGCTTAGGGGGACTAGCGGTTATAGAGACCCAGTACTTC. Translation gives CASSLGGLAVIETQYF. The variable domain in full, with the rest retrieved from reference TRBV7-2 and TRBJ2-5, is GAGVSQSPSNKVTEKGKDVELRCDPISGHTALYWYRQSLGQGLEFLIYFQGNSAPDKSGLPSDRFSAERTGGSVSTLTIQRTQQEDSAVYLCASSLGGLAVIETQYFGPGTRLLVL.

This clonotype has ten or more counts. The J gene is TRBJ2-2, the V gene TRBV27; TRBD2 agrees at 10 bases. Germline-derived CDR1 and CDR2 are MNHEY and SMNVEV (reference sequence). The V segment lost 4 bases and the J segment 7 bases; nucleotides outside the gene matches: 6. The CDR3 covers 15 residues. The CDR3 reads CASSSLAGTIGELFF. The CDR3 DNA reads as TGTGCCAGCAGTTCACTAGCGGGAACTATCGGGGAGCTGTTTTTT.

This CDR3 reads CASSSGQGTDQPQHF. The CDR3 bases are TGTGCCAGCAGTTCCGGACAGGGAACGGATCAGCCCCAGCATTTT. This sequence joins TRBV28 and TRBJ1-5; 8 bases map to TRBD1. The CDR3 spans 15 residues. Germline V gene lookup returns CDR1 MDHEN and CDR2 SYDVKM. Trimming at V came to 4 bases and at J to 5 bases, leaving 7 bases not matched to a gene.

This clonotype was counted many times. V gene TRBV28 combines with J gene TRBJ2-5; D call uncertain. The germline V and J ends were trimmed by 3 bases and 1 base, with 3 bases remaining between them. The CDR3 has 12 residues. The V gene's germline CDR1 is MDHEN and CDR2 SYDVKM. Here the CDR3 DNA reads TGTGCCAGCAGTTTTTCCCAAGAGACCCAGTACTTC. This translates into CASSFSQETQYF.

This clonotype showed up just a few times. V gene TRBV6-1 combines with J gene TRBJ2-7; D possibly corresponds to TRBD2 (5 bases). The CDR3 contains 12 residues. The V end was cut by 4 bases, the J end by 7 bases, with 11 bases between. The germline V gene encodes CDR1 MNHNS and CDR2 SASEGT. The CDR3 DNA sequence: TGTGCCAGCAGTGCGTCCTCGGGAGAGCAGTACTTC. It is translated as CASSASSGEQYF.

This clonotype was seen many times. The chain is built from TRBV30 and TRBJ1-1, with a tentative D call TRBD1 (5 bases). Between the trimmed V and J ends, which lost 2 bases and 11 bases, there was a span of 15 bases. In germline, CDR1 is GTSNPN, CDR2 SVGIG (reference sequence). The CDR3 consists of 12 residues. Written as DNA, the CDR3 is TGTGCCTGGAGTATCTCCGGGACCGCGGCTTTCTTT. Protein sequence: CAWSISGTAAFF. The variable domain in full, with the rest retrieved from reference TRBV30 and TRBJ1-1, is SQTIHQWPATLVQPVGSPLSLECTVEGTSNPNLYWYRQAAGRGLQLLFYSVGIGQISSEVPQNLSASRPQDRQFILSSKKLLLSDSGFYLCAWSISGTAAFFGQGTRLTVV.

This clonotype was recorded at least ten times. The gene calls are TRBV30 and TRBJ2-5; TRBD2 matches 10 bases. CDR3 length: 15 residues. V lost 4 bases, J lost 2 bases, and 7 bases stayed unmatched. Germline V lookup: CDR1 GTSNPN, CDR2 SVGIG (reference sequence). The CDR3 is CAWKGLAGAQETQYF. CDR3 sequence (DNA): TGTGCCTGGAAAGGGCTAGCGGGAGCTCAAGAGACCCAGTACTTC.

This clonotype has more than one count but fewer than ten. The rearrangement joins TRBV29-1 to TRBJ2-7, with 9 bases identical to TRBD1. The V gene's germline CDR1 is SQVTM and CDR2 ANQGSEA. The CDR3 consists of 13 residues. Losses at the gene ends were 3 bases for V and 4 bases for J; bases not matched to a gene: 4. The CDR3 region is CSVEGTGRYEQYF. CDR3 DNA sequence: TGCAGCGTTGAGGGGACAGGGCGTTACGAGCAGTACTTC.

The rearrangement joins TRBV30 to TRBJ1-5, with 8 bases identical to TRBD1. From germline, CDR1 is GTSNPN and CDR2 SVGIG (reference sequence). CDR3 length equals 15 residues. Unmatched junction bases numbered 5, after V lost 2 bases and J lost 2 bases. The CDR3 nucleotides read TGTGCCTGGAGTACCCAGGGGGCTGGCAATCAGCCCCAGCATTTT. Its translation: CAWSTQGAGNQPQHF.

This clonotype was picked up many times. This chain connects TRBV6-5 to TRBJ1-4; no firm D call. The V end was cut by 0 bases, the J end by 2 bases, with 10 bases between. The germline gives CDR1 MNHEY, CDR2 SVGAGI. CDR3 size: 16 residues. CDR3 in amino acids: CASSYSFTPTNEKLFF. CDR3 DNA sequence: TGTGCCAGCAGTTACTCGTTTACGCCCACTAATGAAAAACTGTTTTTT.

The chain has TRBV3-1 and TRBJ1-1; a weak D match, TRBD1 (6 bases). The germline V and J ends were trimmed by 0 bases and 5 bases, with 13 bases remaining between them. Germline CDR1 and CDR2: LGHDT and YNNKEL (reference sequence). The CDR3 spans 15 residues. The CDR3, as DNA: TGTGCCAGCAGCCAAGATCGGGGGGCTAGGACTGAAGCTTTCTTT. The encoded protein is CASSQDRGARTEAFF.

This clonotype was picked up a small number of times. The chain is built from TRBV20-1 and TRBJ2-7; TRBD1 aligns across 8 bases. The CDR3 sequence is 15 residues long. The V gene's germline CDR1 is DFQATT and CDR2 SNEGSKA (reference sequence). Trimming took 6 bases from V and 0 from J; bases not matched to a gene: 10. The CDR3 nucleotides read TGCAGTGCAAGACCAGGACAGGGCCCCTCCTACGAGCAGTACTTC. Protein: CSARPGQGPSYEQYF.

In its sample, this clonotype was seen a few times. The chain carries TRBV28 and TRBJ2-7, with 7 nucleotides matching TRBD2. The germline CDR1 and CDR2 sequences are MDHEN and SYDVKM. V trimming: 4 bases; J trimming: 0 bases; junction bases outside the gene matches: 6. CDR3 size: 15 residues. The DNA for the CDR3 is TGTGCCAGCAGTTCCCAGCGGGAAGCCTCCTACGAGCAGTACTTC. It yields the protein CASSSQREASYEQYF. The full variable domain, rest sourced from reference TRBV28 and TRBJ2-7, is DVKVTQSSRYLVKRTGEKVFLECVQDMDHENMFWYRQDPGLGLRLIYFSYDVKMKEKGDIPEGYSVSREKKERFSLILESASTNQTSMYLCASSSQREASYEQYFGPGTRLTVT.